The 23 T cell receptor beta chains in this list originate from one sample, sequenced in a study of blood T cell repertoires in COVID-19. Sequencing was performed with immunoSEQ multiplex PCR; in TCRdb, only in-frame clones are kept and a portion is missing. The sample lists about 73,000 clones; around 77% were seen once. Sequencing was performed on peripheral blood. These receptors were obtained from a man aged 65-85 years with COVID-19, enrolled during active disease.

The CDR3, as DNA: TGTGCCAGCAGCTTAAGCCGAGCTGCGGGGAATGAGCAGTTCTTC. This encodes CASSLSRAAGNEQFF. This chain connects TRBV7-3 to TRBJ2-1; maybe TRBD2 (6 bases). The germline V gene has CDR1 SGHTA and CDR2 FQGTGA. V shed 1 base and J shed 7 bases, with 14 bases lying between them. The CDR3 consists of 15 residues. The full variable domain, in which reference TRBV7-3 and TRBJ2-1 provide the parts outside the CDR3, is GAGVSQTPSNKVTEKGKYVELRCDPISGHTALYWYRQSLGQGPEFLIYFQGTGAADDSGLPNDRFFAVRPEGSVSTLKIQRTERGDSAVYLCASSLSRAAGNEQFFGPGTRLTVL.

The V and J genes are TRBV7-2 and TRBJ1-6, with TRBD1 identical over 10 bases. V gave up 2 bases and J gave up 5 bases; unmatched junction bases: 12. The CDR3 extends over 19 amino acids. Germline V gene data show CDR1 as SGHTA and CDR2 as FQGNSA. CDR3 protein: CASSLRRQGALRDNSPLHF. In DNA, the CDR3 is TGTGCCAGCAGCTTAAGGAGACAGGGGGCTTTACGGGATAATTCACCCCTCCACTTT. Full variable domain (outside the CDR3, taken from reference TRBV7-2 and TRBJ1-6): GAGVSQSPSNKVTEKGKDVELRCDPISGHTALYWYRQSLGQGLEFLIYFQGNSAPDKSGLPSDRFSAERTGGSVSTLTIQRTQQEDSAVYLCASSLRRQGALRDNSPLHFGNGTRLTVT.

This chain's CDR3 is CASSIRTGFHVNTGELFF. The CDR3 DNA reads TGTGCCAGCAGCATTCGAACAGGGTTTCACGTCAACACCGGGGAGCTGTTTTTT. V is TRBV5-4 and J is TRBJ2-2; possible D gene TRBD1, 6 bases. Trimming took 4 bases from V and 2 from J, leaving 21 bases between them. CDR3 size: 18 residues. Germline CDR1 reads SGHNT; CDR2 reads YYREEE (reference sequence). Combining the CDR3 with reference TRBV5-4 and TRBJ2-2 gives the whole variable domain ETGVTQSPTHLIKTRGQQVTLRCSSQSGHNTVSWYQQALGQGPQFIFQYYREEENGRGNFPPRFSGLQFPNYSSELNVNALELDDSALYLCASSIRTGFHVNTGELFFGEGSRLTVL.

J is TRBJ1-1 and V is TRBV19; TRBD1 agrees at 11 bases. Looked up from germline, CDR1 is LNHDA and CDR2 is SQIVND (reference sequence). This CDR3 region has 15 residues. V gave up 4 bases and J gave up 4 bases; unmatched junction bases: 5. CDR3 amino acids: CASSTTGTGGTEAFF. Written as DNA, the CDR3 is TGTGCCAGTAGTACTACCGGGACAGGGGGCACTGAAGCTTTCTTT.

The chain links TRBV7-2 to TRBJ2-1; maybe TRBD1 (5 bases). V lost 2 bases and J 1 base, leaving 9 bases between the germline ends. Germline CDR1 reads SGHTA; CDR2 reads FQGNSA. There are 15 residues in the CDR3. CDR3 in amino acids: CASSLYAGSYNEQFF. CDR3 nucleotides: TGTGCCAGCAGCTTATACGCAGGGTCCTACAATGAGCAGTTCTTC.

The sample holds a few counts of this clone. The gene calls are TRBV28 and TRBJ1-1; tentatively, D is TRBD1 (5 bases). The CDR3 runs to 15 residues. Germline values: CDR1 MDHEN, CDR2 SYDVKM. The V and J ends lost 8 bases and 2 bases respectively, with 18 bases between them. The CDR3 DNA sequence: TGTGCCAGCTTCCCCAACAGGAGACGAAACACTGAAGCTTTCTTT. Amino acids: CASFPNRRRNTEAFF.

This clone has only one observation. This rearrangement joins TRBV3-1 (or the pseudogene TRBV3-2) to TRBJ2-5, with a possible D match to TRBD2 (5 bases). The CDR3 is 15 residues long. Trimming took 0 bases from V and 1 from J, leaving 9 bases between them. The germline V gene encodes CDR1 LGHDT and CDR2 YNNKEL (reference sequence). The CDR3 reads CASSQEGVLQETQYF. In DNA form, the CDR3 reads TGTGCCAGCAGCCAAGAGGGAGTTCTCCAAGAGACCCAGTACTTC.

The chain joins TRBV30 to TRBJ1-5; no reliable D call. The V end lost 3 bases, the J end lost 2 bases, and 5 bases lay between the germline ends. This CDR3 region has 12 residues. The V gene's germline CDR1 is GTSNPN and CDR2 SVGIG (reference sequence). The CDR3 protein is CAWSRGNQPQHF. The CDR3 nucleotides are TGTGCCTGGAGCCGGGGCAATCAGCCCCAGCATTTT.

This clone was found a few times. The CDR3, as DNA: TGTGCCAGCAGCGTGGCAGGGGGCTTTACAGATACGCAGTATTTT. Translating it yields CASSVAGGFTDTQYF. The chain uses TRBV14 and TRBJ2-3; 8 bases map to TRBD1. This CDR3 spans 15 amino acids. The V segment lost 5 bases and the J segment 3 bases; nucleotides outside the gene matches: 7. Germline lookup yields CDR1 SGHDN and CDR2 FVKESK.

This rearrangement joins TRBV19 to TRBJ2-3, with 9 bases matching TRBD2. CDR3 length: 18 residues. CDR1 and CDR2 (germline): LNHDA, SQIVND (reference sequence). After removal of 3 bases from V and 1 base from J, the junction contained 11 bases not matched to a gene. CDR3 DNA sequence: TGTGCCAGTAGTATGAATCGCGGGAGGGGGCTCGGCACAGATACGCAGTATTTT. It translates to CASSMNRGRGLGTDTQYF.

The CDR3 DNA sequence: TGTGCCAGCAGCGCCCATACGGACAGCCTGCTTCCTTACGAGCAGTACTTC. This codes for CASSAHTDSLLPYEQYF. The chain is built from TRBV9 and TRBJ2-7; TRBD1 is a possible D gene (6 bases). Trimming stripped 3 bases from V and 4 bases from J, with 23 bases between. This CDR3 is 17 amino acids long. Germline assignment: CDR1 SGDLS and CDR2 YYNGEE.

The chain uses TRBV6-6 and TRBJ1-2; D remains ambiguous. The CDR3 is 15 amino acids. Trimming shortened V by 4 bases and J by 0 bases, and 12 bases separated the two germline ends. Germline lookup yields CDR1 MNHNY and CDR2 SVGAGI (reference sequence). CDR3 amino acids: CASSFGPAANYGYTF. CDR3 DNA: TGTGCCAGCAGTTTCGGCCCCGCGGCTAACTATGGCTACACCTTC.

This clone was counted a few times. This sequence joins TRBV7-3 and TRBJ2-1; 13 bases are shared with TRBD2. V lost 5 bases and J lost 8; bases outside the gene matches: 3. Germline CDR1 reads SGHTA; CDR2 reads FQGTGA. The CDR3 is 14 residues long. The CDR3 sequence is CASSGTSGMHEQFF. CDR3 DNA: TGTGCCAGCAGCGGGACTAGCGGGATGCATGAGCAGTTCTTC.

The chain joins TRBV19 to TRBJ2-7, with D possibly TRBD2 on 6 matching bases. V dropped 3 bases and J dropped 6 bases, with 15 bases sitting between them. CDR3 length: 14 residues. Germline-derived CDR1 and CDR2 are LNHDA and SQIVND (reference sequence). The CDR3 DNA reads as TGTGCCAGTAGTATGCGTACGCTCGGGGGCGAGCAGTACTTC. Protein product: CASSMRTLGGEQYF.

The CDR3 is CASSQTGANTEAFF. The CDR3 nucleotides read TGTGCCAGCAGCCAGACAGGGGCGAACACTGAAGCTTTCTTT. The genes are TRBV3-1 (or the pseudogene TRBV3-2) and TRBJ1-1; 8 positions match TRBD1. Germline V CDR1 and CDR2: LGHDT, YNNKEL (reference sequence). The CDR3 contains 14 residues. V was pared by 3 bases and J by 1 base, with 1 base of the junction left unmatched.

The genes are TRBV19 and TRBJ1-5; 7 nucleotides match TRBD1. V trimming: 1 base; J trimming: 2 bases; junction bases outside the gene matches: 11. Germline-derived CDR1 and CDR2 are LNHDA and SQIVND (reference sequence). This CDR3 is built from 18 residues. The CDR3 nucleotides are TGTGCCAGTAGTATAGGCTCAGGCAGGGGGTTTGGCAATCAGCCCCAGCATTTT. Translated, it gives CASSIGSGRGFGNQPQHF.

The chain joins TRBV18 to TRBJ1-5; 8 bases are a match to TRBD1. Germline CDR1 reads KGHSH; CDR2 reads LQKENI. V gave up 1 base and J gave up 7 bases; unmatched junction bases: 9. The CDR3 extends over 16 amino acids. The CDR3 region is CASSPRFQGAEQPQHF. In nucleotides, the CDR3 is TGTGCCAGCTCACCACGATTTCAGGGGGCTGAGCAGCCCCAGCATTTT.

This sequence joins TRBV4-1 and TRBJ1-5, with 7 bases lining up with TRBD1. The junction had 10 bases not matched to a gene; V was cut back by 5 bases and J by 0 bases. Germline values: CDR1 MGHRA, CDR2 YSYEKL. The CDR3 covers 17 residues. CDR3 loop: CASSDRTGSHSNQPQHF. The CDR3 region has the DNA TGCGCCAGCAGCGACCGGACAGGCTCTCATAGCAATCAGCCCCAGCATTTT.

The chain joins TRBV27 to TRBJ1-4, with D possibly being TRBD1 (6 bases). With 2 bases removed from V and 8 bases from J, the gap between germline ends came to 12 bases. Germline CDR1 MNHEY, CDR2 SMNVEV (reference sequence). This CDR3 has 14 amino acids. The CDR3: CASSLRGTREKLFF. The CDR3 region has the DNA TGTGCCAGCAGTTTAAGAGGGACAAGGGAAAAACTGTTTTTT.

This clone was seen more than once but under ten times. The chain links TRBV30 to TRBJ2-7; 7 nucleotides line up with TRBD2. The V gene's germline CDR1 is GTSNPN and CDR2 SVGIG (reference sequence). Unmatched junction bases numbered 24, after V lost 0 bases and J lost 1 base. This CDR3 spans 21 amino acids. The CDR3 sequence: CAWSVQVGLAVINSESYEQYF. CDR3 DNA sequence: TGTGCCTGGAGTGTACAGGTTGGGCTAGCGGTAATAAATTCTGAATCCTACGAGCAGTACTTC.

This CDR3 reads CASSSTGRGGTEAFF. The CDR3 DNA follows: TGTGCCAGCAGCTCCACGGGGAGGGGGGGGACTGAAGCTTTCTTT. The chain links TRBV7-8 to TRBJ1-1; D is perhaps TRBD1 (6 bases). This CDR3 spans 15 amino acids. Germline assignment: CDR1 SGHVS and CDR2 FQNEAQ. Trimming cost V 4 bases and J 5 bases, with 17 bases left between them.

This clone has only a few counts. V gene TRBV7-3 combines with J gene TRBJ2-5, with D possibly TRBD1 on 5 matching bases. Trimming left V 5 bases short and J 9 bases short, with 19 bases between. The CDR3 has 14 amino acids. Germline V gives CDR1 SGHTA, CDR2 FQGTGA. CDR3 in DNA: TGTGCCAGCAGCCAAACAACTCAGGGTTCCGCCCAGTACTTC. It is translated as CASSQTTQGSAQYF.

This clone came up a few times. The chain combines TRBV7-2 with TRBJ1-1; D gene unclear. V was trimmed by 8 bases and J by 1 base, leaving 8 bases between them. The CDR3 spans 12 residues. CDR1 and CDR2 (germline): SGHTA, FQGNSA. CDR3 in amino acids: CASGRGNTEAFF. The CDR3 nucleotides read TGTGCCAGCGGGAGAGGGAACACTGAAGCTTTCTTT.